This is a list of T cell receptor beta chains from one sample in a study of T cell responses to AZD1222 COVID-19 vaccine. Sequenced by immunoSEQ multiplex PCR; TCRdb stores in-frame clones only, minus some. Of nearly 110,000 clones listed, about 90% are singletons. The starting material was peripheral blood, obtained on day 0 of AZD1222 vaccination. The receptors come from an adult in good health. Both conserved end residues are part of each CDR3. The order of the fields is V gene, J gene, clone size, CDR3 length, D gene, CDR3 DNA, CDR3 protein. D genes are given only for firm matches. A clone size is listed for some rows: how often the clone was seen (once, few, many), or a class if it is expanded.

>TRBV7-3|TRBJ2-1|.|16|.
TGTGCCAGCAGTAGCTATGCCACAAGCTCCTACAATGAGCAGTTCTTC
CASSSYATSSYNEQFF
>TRBV7-2|TRBJ2-6|.|13|.
TGTGCCAGCAGCGCCTCCTGGACAAACGTCCTGACTTTC
CASSASWTNVLTF
>TRBV4-3|TRBJ2-5|.|15|.
TGCGCCAGCAGCCAAGGAACGTTCTCGAGGGAGACCCAGTACTTC
CASSQGTFSRETQYF
>TRBV7-2|TRBJ1-1|few|13|.
TGTGCCAGCAGCTTAAACAACCGTAATGAAGCTTTCTTT
CASSLNNRNEAFF
>TRBV2|TRBJ1-2|.|13|TRBD1
TGTGCCAGCAGTTCCGGGACAGGGGGTGGCTACACCTTC
CASSSGTGGGYTF
>TRBV6-6|TRBJ1-3|.|14|.
TGTGCCAGCAGTTTCTCGAGCTCTGGAAACACCATATATTTT
CASSFSSSGNTIYF
>TRBV3-1/TRBV3-2|TRBJ2-3|.|11|.
TGTGCCAGCAGCCTCCGAGATACGCAGTATTTT
CASSLRDTQYF
>TRBV2|TRBJ1-4|.|14|TRBD1
TGTGCCAGCAGTGCGTTAGGGACAGGTGAAAAACTGTTTTTT
CASSALGTGEKLFF
>TRBV6-6|TRBJ1-1|.|15|.
TGCCTCACGTGGCAGGAGAATATGCTGAACACTGAAGCTTTCTTT
CLTWQENMLNTEAFF
>TRBV10-3|TRBJ1-5|few|17|TRBD1
TGTGCCATCAGTGAGTCAAGACAGGGGGGCCGCAATCAGCCCCAGCATTTT
CAISESRQGGRNQPQHF
>TRBV29-1|TRBJ1-1|.|12|.
TGCAGCGTTGCGGTGAGTAACACTGAAGCTTTCTTT
CSVAVSNTEAFF
>TRBV6-5|TRBJ2-7|.|14|.
TGTGCCAGCAGCCAGGGAGCAGGGGAGAATGAGCAGTACTTC
CASSQGAGENEQYF
>TRBV11-3|TRBJ2-1|.|15|TRBD2
TGTGCCAGCAGCTTAGGCGGGAGCTCCTACAATGAGCAGTTCTTC
CASSLGGSSYNEQFF
>TRBV6-6|TRBJ1-5|.|14|TRBD1
TGTGCCAGCCGGGACAGCCAAATCAATCAGCCCCAGCATTTT
CASRDSQINQPQHF
>TRBV29-1|TRBJ2-7|once|12|TRBD2
TGCAGCGTTGTTTGGCTAGCGGGGGAGCAGTACTTC
CSVVWLAGEQYF
>TRBV7-8|TRBJ1-6|once|16|.
TGTGCCAGCAGCGGATCGGGAGGGGCGAATAATTCACCCCTCCACTTT
CASSGSGGANNSPLHF
>TRBV5-4|TRBJ2-1|.|15|TRBD2
TGTGCCAGCAGCTCGGGACTAGCGGGCTACAATGAGCAGTTCTTC
CASSSGLAGYNEQFF
>TRBV28|TRBJ1-4|few|13|.
TGTGCCAGCACGTGGGACTTAAATGAAAAACTGTTTTTT
CASTWDLNEKLFF
>TRBV10-1|TRBJ1-2|few|14|.
TGCGCCAGCCGAACGGGGAAGTCTAACTATGGCTACACCTTC
CASRTGKSNYGYTF
>TRBV25-1|TRBJ1-2|.|14|TRBD1
TGTGCCAGCAGGATCGGACAGGGGGACTATGGCTACACCTTC
CASRIGQGDYGYTF
>TRBV19|TRBJ2-3|once|16|TRBD2
TGTGCCAGTAGTGGACTAGCGGGAGTGGTAACAGATACGCAGTATTTT
CASSGLAGVVTDTQYF